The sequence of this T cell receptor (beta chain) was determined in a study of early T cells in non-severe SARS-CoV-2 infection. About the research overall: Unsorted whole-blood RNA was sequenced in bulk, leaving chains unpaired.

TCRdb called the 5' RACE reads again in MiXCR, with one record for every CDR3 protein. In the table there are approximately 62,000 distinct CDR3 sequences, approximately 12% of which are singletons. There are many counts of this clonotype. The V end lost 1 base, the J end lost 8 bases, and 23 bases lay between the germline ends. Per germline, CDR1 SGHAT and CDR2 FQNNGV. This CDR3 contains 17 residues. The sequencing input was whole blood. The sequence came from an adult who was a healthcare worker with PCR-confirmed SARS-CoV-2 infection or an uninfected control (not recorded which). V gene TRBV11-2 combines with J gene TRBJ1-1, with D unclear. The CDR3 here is CASSLAGLLSSMREAFF. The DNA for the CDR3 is TGTGCCAGCAGCTTAGCCGGGCTACTCAGCAGCATGCGGGAAGCTTTCTTT.